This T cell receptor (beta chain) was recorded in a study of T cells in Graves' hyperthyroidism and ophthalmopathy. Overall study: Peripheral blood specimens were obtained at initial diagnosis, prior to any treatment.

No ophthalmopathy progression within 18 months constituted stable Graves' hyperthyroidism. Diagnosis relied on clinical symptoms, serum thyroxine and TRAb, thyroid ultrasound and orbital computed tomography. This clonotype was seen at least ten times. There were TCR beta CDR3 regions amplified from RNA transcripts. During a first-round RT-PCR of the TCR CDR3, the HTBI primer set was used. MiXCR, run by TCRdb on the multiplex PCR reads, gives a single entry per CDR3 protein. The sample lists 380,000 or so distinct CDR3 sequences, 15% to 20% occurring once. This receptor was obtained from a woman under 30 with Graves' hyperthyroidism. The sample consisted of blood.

CDR3 loop: CSARLGRNSNQPQHF. CDR3 in DNA: TGCAGTGCTAGACTGGGAAGGAATAGCAATCAGCCCCAGCATTTT. The genes are TRBV20-1 and TRBJ1-5; D is uncertain. This CDR3 is 15 amino acids long. V lost 2 bases, J lost 0 bases, and 11 bases lay in between. CDR1 is DFQATT, CDR2 SNEGSKA, per germline (reference sequence).